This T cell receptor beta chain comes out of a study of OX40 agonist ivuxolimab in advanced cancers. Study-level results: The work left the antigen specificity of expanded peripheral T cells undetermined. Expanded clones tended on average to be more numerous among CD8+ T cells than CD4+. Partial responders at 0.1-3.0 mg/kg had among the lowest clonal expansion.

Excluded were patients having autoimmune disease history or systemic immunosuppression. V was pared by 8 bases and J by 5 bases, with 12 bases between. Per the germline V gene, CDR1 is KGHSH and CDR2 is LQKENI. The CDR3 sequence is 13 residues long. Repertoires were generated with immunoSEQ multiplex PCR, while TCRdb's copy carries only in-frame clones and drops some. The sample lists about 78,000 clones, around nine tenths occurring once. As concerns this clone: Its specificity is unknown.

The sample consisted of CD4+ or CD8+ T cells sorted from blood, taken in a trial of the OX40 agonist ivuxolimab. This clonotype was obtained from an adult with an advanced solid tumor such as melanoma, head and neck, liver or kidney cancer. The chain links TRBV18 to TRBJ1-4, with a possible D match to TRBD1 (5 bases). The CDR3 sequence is CASHGKGNEKLFF. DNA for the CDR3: TGTGCCAGCCACGGGAAGGGGAATGAAAAACTGTTTTTT.